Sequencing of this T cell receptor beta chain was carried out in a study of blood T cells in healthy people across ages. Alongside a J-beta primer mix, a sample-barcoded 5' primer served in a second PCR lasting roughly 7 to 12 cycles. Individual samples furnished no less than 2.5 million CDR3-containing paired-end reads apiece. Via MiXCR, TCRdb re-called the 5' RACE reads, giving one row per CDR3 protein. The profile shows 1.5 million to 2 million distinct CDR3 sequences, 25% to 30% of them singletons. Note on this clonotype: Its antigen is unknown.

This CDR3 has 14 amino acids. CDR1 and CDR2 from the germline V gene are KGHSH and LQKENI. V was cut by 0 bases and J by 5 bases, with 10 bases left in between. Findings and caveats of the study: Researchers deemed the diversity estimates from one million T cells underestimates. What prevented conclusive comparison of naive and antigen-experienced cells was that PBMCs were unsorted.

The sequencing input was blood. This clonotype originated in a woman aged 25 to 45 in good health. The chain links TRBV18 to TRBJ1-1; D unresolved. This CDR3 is CASSPPSVYTEAFF. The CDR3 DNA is TGTGCCAGCTCACCACCGTCAGTTTATACTGAAGCTTTCTTT.